The 30 T cell receptor beta chains presented below share a single source sample, sequenced in a study of T cell responses to AZD1222 COVID-19 vaccine. The protocol was immunoSEQ multiplex PCR, while the TCRdb copy is restricted to in-frame clones and leaves out a portion. The sample includes over 45,000 clones, around 80% of them seen just once. The material was peripheral blood, obtained on day 0 of AZD1222 vaccination. The source of these receptors is an adult in good health.

This rearrangement joins TRBV10-2 to TRBJ2-5, with 9 bases that match TRBD2. Germline V CDR1 and CDR2: WSHSY, SAAADI. This CDR3 contains 15 residues. The trim removed 4 bases at V and 5 bases at J, leaving 8 bases unmatched. CDR3 in amino acids: CASSVDSGSGETQYF. CDR3 bases: TGCGCCAGCAGTGTCGATAGCGGGAGTGGTGAGACCCAGTACTTC.

The chain couples TRBV18 to TRBJ2-3; D gene ambiguous. Trimming removed 1 base at V and 2 bases at J, with 7 bases between. The CDR3 extends over 14 amino acids. CDR1 KGHSH and CDR2 LQKENI come from the germline V gene. In nucleotides, the CDR3 is TGTGCCAGCTCACCACGCGGAACCACAGATACGCAGTATTTT. Amino acid sequence: CASSPRGTTDTQYF.

This clone was detected only once. This chain links TRBV7-9 with TRBJ2-5, with 7 bases identical to TRBD1. The CDR3 loop spans 15 amino acids. Per germline, CDR1 SEHNR and CDR2 FQNEAQ (reference sequence). Losses at the gene ends were 4 bases for V and 5 bases for J; bases not matched to a gene: 10. DNA of the CDR3: TGTGCCAGCAGCTCCGCGACAGGGATAGTCGAGACCCAGTACTTC. Translation: CASSSATGIVETQYF.

The chain couples TRBV7-9 to TRBJ1-2; D might be TRBD1 (6 bases). V lost 4 bases and J lost 5, with 11 bases in between. This CDR3 contains 13 residues. CDR1 is SEHNR and CDR2 is FQNEAQ in the germline V gene (reference sequence). The CDR3 loop is CASSSPRGYGYTF. CDR3 DNA sequence: TGTGCCAGCAGCTCCCCGAGGGGGTATGGCTACACCTTC.

The chain joins TRBV29-1 to TRBJ1-2; 7 bases are a match to TRBD1. The junction had 11 bases not matched to a gene; V was cut back by 6 bases and J by 4 bases. The CDR3 covers 14 residues. The germline V gene encodes CDR1 SQVTM and CDR2 ANQGSEA. The DNA for the CDR3 is TGCAGCGTCCACGCAGGGGGTAGGGCCTATGGCTACACCTTC. Protein product: CSVHAGGRAYGYTF. Looking up the rest from reference TRBV29-1 and TRBJ1-2 gives the full variable domain: SAVISQKPSRDICQRGTSLTIQCQVDSQVTMMFWYRQQPGQSLTLIATANQGSEATYESGFVIDKFPISRPNLTFSTLTVSNMSPEDSSIYLCSVHAGGRAYGYTFGSGTRLTVV.

This clone was seen a single time. The chain couples TRBV19 to TRBJ2-1; D possibly corresponds to TRBD2 (5 bases). V lost 4 bases, J lost 5 bases, and 24 bases lay in between. The CDR3 totals 18 residues. The germline V gene has CDR1 LNHDA and CDR2 SQIVND (reference sequence). The CDR3 DNA follows: TGTGCCAGTAGTAGGAAGGCAAGTGCCTCTGGGAGAAACAATGAGCAGTTCTTC. It yields the protein CASSRKASASGRNNEQFF.

This chain joins TRBV6-4 and TRBJ2-5; D is possibly TRBD1 or TRBD2 (5 bases each). With 0 bases removed from V and 5 bases from J, the gap between germline ends came to 28 bases. Per the germline V gene, CDR1 is MRHNA and CDR2 is SNTAGT. CDR3 length: 20 residues. The CDR3 loop is CASSDSRVGPNQEWWETQYF. CDR3 nucleotides: TGTGCCAGCAGTGACTCGAGAGTGGGACCGAATCAGGAATGGTGGGAGACCCAGTACTTC.

This chain connects TRBV29-1 to TRBJ2-3, with D possibly being TRBD2 (6 bases). The CDR3 is 13 amino acids. The V and J ends lost 7 bases and 1 base respectively, with 12 bases between them. Germline CDR1 SQVTM, CDR2 ANQGSEA. The CDR3 spells CSARTTGTDTQYF. Written as DNA, the CDR3 is TGCAGCGCCCGGACTACGGGCACAGATACGCAGTATTTT.

This clone was seen a few times. The V and J genes are TRBV19 and TRBJ1-5; D gene unclear. The germline V gene encodes CDR1 LNHDA and CDR2 SQIVND (reference sequence). The CDR3 runs to 14 residues. V shed 5 bases and J shed 5 bases, with 13 bases lying between them. CDR3 bases: TGTGCCAGTAGTTCCCGGAGGGCAGATCAGCCCCAGCATTTT. Its protein product is CASSSRRADQPQHF.

The V gene is TRBV6-4, the J gene TRBJ2-2; possibly TRBD1 for D (6 bases). CDR1 MRHNA and CDR2 SNTAGT come from the germline V gene. This CDR3 has 14 amino acids. V was trimmed by 6 bases and J by 6 bases, leaving 14 bases between them. The CDR3 bases are TGTGCCAGCAGACCTAACCAGGGGTCCGGGGAGCTGTTTTTT. This encodes CASRPNQGSGELFF.

The chain couples TRBV6-5 to TRBJ2-6; TRBD2 matches 8 bases. Germline loops: CDR1 MNHEY, CDR2 SVGAGI. The CDR3 consists of 15 residues. Trimming cost V 6 bases and J 2 bases; bases outside gene matches: 3. The DNA for the CDR3 is TGTGCCAGCAGAGCGGGGGCGGCTGGGGCCAACGTCCTGACTTTC. Its translation: CASRAGAAGANVLTF.

The V call is TRBV12-3 or TRBV12-4, the J call TRBJ2-2; D tentatively fits TRBD1 or TRBD2 (5 bases each). This CDR3 is built from 13 residues. V was shortened by 3 bases and J by 4 bases, with 6 bases between the two germline ends. The CDR3 DNA follows: TGTGCCAGCAGTTTCGGGGCCACCGGGGAGCTGTTTTTT. Translating gives CASSFGATGELFF.

This rearrangement joins TRBV24-1 to TRBJ2-2, with TRBD2 identical over 12 bases. The CDR3 is made up of 17 amino acids. The V gene's germline CDR1 is KGHDR and CDR2 SFDVKD. V shed 3 bases and J 6 bases; nucleotides not matched to a gene: 7. CDR3 sequence: CATSDPATSGRAGELFF. CDR3 in DNA: TGTGCCACCAGTGATCCGGCGACTAGCGGGAGAGCCGGGGAGCTGTTTTTT.

J is TRBJ1-6 and V is TRBV19; 7 bases are shared with TRBD1. Germline V gene sequence: CDR1 LNHDA, CDR2 SQIVND (reference sequence). V shed 7 bases and J 7 bases; nucleotides not matched to a gene: 4. CDR3 length equals 13 residues. CDR3: CASTPGGNSPLHF. CDR3 bases: TGTGCCAGTACGCCAGGGGGGAATTCACCCCTCCACTTT.

The rearrangement links TRBV30 to TRBJ1-3, with TRBD1 as a possible D gene (6 bases). V lost 0 bases and J 2 bases, leaving 8 bases between the germline ends. Germline CDR1 is GTSNPN and CDR2 is SVGIG (reference sequence). The CDR3 totals 14 residues. The CDR3 sequence is CAWSVTGTGNTIYF. The CDR3 DNA follows: TGTGCCTGGAGTGTAACAGGGACTGGAAACACCATATATTTT.

This clone was recorded a few times. Other DNA sequences in the same sample also yield this CDR3. J is TRBJ2-6 and V is TRBV14; D not resolved. Germline V CDR1 and CDR2: SGHDN, FVKESK. V lost 4 bases, J lost 0 bases, and 4 bases lay in between. This CDR3 is built from 14 residues. CDR3 amino acids: CASSRSSGANVLTF. CDR3 DNA: TGTGCCAGCAGCCGATCCTCTGGGGCCAACGTCCTGACTTTC.

The chain carries TRBV7-2 and TRBJ2-1; D is undetermined. Trimming shortened V by 5 bases and J by 0 bases, and 5 bases separated the two germline ends. This CDR3 has 13 residues. Germline V CDR1 and CDR2: SGHTA, FQGNSA. CDR3 loop: CASSPASYNEQFF. CDR3 bases: TGTGCCAGCAGCCCTGCCTCCTACAATGAGCAGTTCTTC.

This chain connects TRBV28 to TRBJ2-7; 8 nucleotides match TRBD1. The CDR3 is 13 residues long. The V gene end was trimmed by 5 bases and the J gene end by 5 bases; junction bases not matched to a gene: 5. Per the germline V gene, CDR1 is MDHEN and CDR2 is SYDVKM. The CDR3 reads CASSRTGLDEQYF. The CDR3, as DNA: TGTGCCAGCAGTCGGACAGGGCTGGACGAGCAGTACTTC.

The CDR3 loop is CASSLAGTGAEAFF. DNA for the CDR3: TGTGCCAGCAGCTTAGCCGGGACAGGAGCTGAAGCTTTCTTT. V is TRBV7-6 and J is TRBJ1-1, with 8 bases matching TRBD1. Germline loops: CDR1 SGHVS, CDR2 FNYEAQ. With 0 bases clipped from V and 6 bases from J, the junction kept 3 bases outside the gene matches. The CDR3 loop spans 14 amino acids.

The chain links TRBV29-1 to TRBJ2-1, with 14 bases lining up with TRBD2. Losses at the gene ends were 7 bases for V and 6 bases for J; bases not matched to a gene: 2. The CDR3 contains 13 residues. CDR1 is SQVTM and CDR2 is ANQGSEA in the germline V gene. The CDR3 protein is CSAGLAGGNEQFF. Written as DNA, the CDR3 is TGCAGCGCCGGACTAGCGGGGGGCAATGAGCAGTTCTTC.

V and J are TRBV2 and TRBJ2-7, with 8 bases fitting TRBD2. The V and J ends lost 6 bases and 6 bases, in that order; junction bases with no gene match: 16. This CDR3 has 16 residues. The germline V gene encodes CDR1 SNHLY and CDR2 FYNNEI. The CDR3 DNA sequence: TGTGCCAGCAGAGCCGGGACTAGTCTGGGCTTGGGCGAGCAGTACTTC. Amino acid sequence: CASRAGTSLGLGEQYF.

This sequence joins TRBV5-1 and TRBJ2-7; 7 positions match TRBD1. CDR1 and CDR2 from the germline V gene are SGHRS and YFSETQ. This CDR3 region has 13 residues. V lost 2 bases, J lost 5 bases, and 4 bases stayed unmatched. CDR3 residues: CASSLRQGNEQYF. Written as DNA, the CDR3 is TGCGCCAGCAGCTTAAGACAGGGAAACGAGCAGTACTTC.

This rearrangement joins TRBV3-1 (or the pseudogene TRBV3-2) to TRBJ1-1; unclear D gene. The V gene's germline CDR1 is LGHDT and CDR2 YNNKEL (reference sequence). Trimming cost V 3 bases and J 8 bases, with 10 bases left between them. CDR3 length equals 12 residues. CDR3 loop: CASSHSFREAFF. CDR3 bases: TGTGCCAGCAGCCATAGCTTTAGGGAAGCTTTCTTT.

This chain connects TRBV15 to TRBJ1-3; the match to TRBD1 covers 12 bases. Germline V gene lookup returns CDR1 LNHNV and CDR2 YYDKDF (reference sequence). V lost 0 bases and J lost 0; bases outside the gene matches: 9. The CDR3 runs 20 residues. The CDR3 DNA is TGTGCCACCAGCAGAGATACCGGGACAGGGGGCCGAATCTCTGGAAACACCATATATTTT. Translated: CATSRDTGTGGRISGNTIYF.

This chain connects TRBV3-1 (or the pseudogene TRBV3-2) to TRBJ2-5; D perhaps matches TRBD1 (6 bases). The V end was cut by 0 bases, the J end by 2 bases, with 10 bases between. Germline V gene sequence: CDR1 LGHDT, CDR2 YNNKEL (reference sequence). The CDR3 covers 15 residues. The CDR3 loop reads CASSQEGQGQETQYF. The CDR3 DNA sequence: TGTGCCAGCAGCCAAGAGGGGCAGGGGCAAGAGACCCAGTACTTC.

V and J are TRBV5-1 and TRBJ2-1, with D unclear. Germline lookup yields CDR1 SGHRS and CDR2 YFSETQ. The CDR3 covers 16 residues. V lost 0 bases, J lost 0 bases, and 10 bases lay in between. CDR3 sequence: CASSLEVRSSYNEQFF. The DNA of the CDR3 is TGCGCCAGCAGCTTGGAGGTCAGGAGCTCCTACAATGAGCAGTTCTTC.

V gene TRBV28 combines with J gene TRBJ1-2; TRBD1 agrees at 7 bases. There are 13 residues in the CDR3. The germline V gene encodes CDR1 MDHEN and CDR2 SYDVKM. V lost 4 bases and J lost 8; bases outside the gene matches: 7. The CDR3 DNA is TGTGCCAGCAGTTCAGGGGGTAGGGACGGCTACACCTTC. It encodes CASSSGGRDGYTF.

This clone appeared a few times. The gene calls are TRBV11-2 and TRBJ1-4; D may be TRBD1 (5 bases). Per the germline V gene, CDR1 is SGHAT and CDR2 is FQNNGV. The ends were cut back, 5 bases at V and 3 bases at J, with 19 bases in the middle. The CDR3 covers 17 residues. This CDR3 reads CASSPRVGGYANEKLFF. In nucleotides, the CDR3 is TGTGCCAGCAGCCCCCGGGTGGGGGGGTATGCTAATGAAAAACTGTTTTTT.

A few counts support this clone. The chain employs TRBV7-9 and TRBJ1-1; D possibly corresponds to TRBD1 (6 bases). This CDR3 is 15 amino acids long. Trimming took off 4 bases at V and 0 bases at J, with 12 bases between the two ends. From germline, CDR1 is SEHNR and CDR2 FQNEAQ (reference sequence). The CDR3 sequence: CASSYQQGLNTEAFF. CDR3 nucleotide sequence: TGTGCCAGCAGCTACCAACAGGGTCTGAACACTGAAGCTTTCTTT.

The chain employs TRBV5-1 and TRBJ1-4; D not resolved. V lost 0 bases, J lost 7 bases, and 10 bases lay in between. Germline V CDR1 and CDR2: SGHRS, YFSETQ. The CDR3 loop spans 14 amino acids. For the CDR3, the DNA is TGCGCCAGCAGCTTGGAAATTGAGGCTGAAAAACTGTTTTTT. The encoded protein is CASSLEIEAEKLFF.